Each of the 2 T cell receptor beta chains below was sequenced from the same sample in a study of blood T cell repertoires in COVID-19. Only in-frame clones appear in the TCRdb table, and some are missing; sequencing was by immunoSEQ multiplex PCR. Of 75,000 to 90,000 clones listed, 80% are singletons. Specimen: peripheral blood. These receptors all stem from a woman aged 40 to 50 with active or convalescent COVID-19.

The chain uses TRBV5-4 and TRBJ1-1; 9 positions agree with TRBD1. CDR1 and CDR2 from the germline V gene are SGHNT and YYREEE (reference sequence). The CDR3 length is 16 residues. Trimming at V came to 4 bases and at J to 1 base, leaving 8 bases not matched to a gene. In nucleotides, the CDR3 is TGTGCCAGCAGCACACCGCCGGGACAGGGGAACACTGAAGCTTTCTTT. Encoded protein: CASSTPPGQGNTEAFF.

The CDR3 is CASSIWGGATYEQYF. CDR3 bases: TGTGCCAGTAGTATCTGGGGAGGAGCCACCTACGAGCAGTACTTC. The gene calls are TRBV19 and TRBJ2-7, with a weak D call TRBD2 (6 bases). This CDR3 is 15 amino acids long. V was cut by 3 bases and J by 2 bases, with 14 bases left in between. Germline loops: CDR1 LNHDA, CDR2 SQIVND (reference sequence).